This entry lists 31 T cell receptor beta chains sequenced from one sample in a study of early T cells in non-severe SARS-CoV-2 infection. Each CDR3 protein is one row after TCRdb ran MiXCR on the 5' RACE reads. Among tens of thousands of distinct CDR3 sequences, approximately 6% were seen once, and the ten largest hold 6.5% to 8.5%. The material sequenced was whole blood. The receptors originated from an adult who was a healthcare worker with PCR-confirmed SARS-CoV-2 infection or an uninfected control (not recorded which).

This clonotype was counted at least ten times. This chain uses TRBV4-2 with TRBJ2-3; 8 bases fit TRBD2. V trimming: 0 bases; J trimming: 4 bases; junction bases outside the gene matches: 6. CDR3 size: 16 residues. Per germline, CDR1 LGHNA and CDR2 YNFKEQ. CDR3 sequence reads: CASSQERGAPPDTQYF. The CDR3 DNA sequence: TGTGCCAGCAGCCAAGAGCGGGGGGCTCCCCCAGATACGCAGTATTTT.

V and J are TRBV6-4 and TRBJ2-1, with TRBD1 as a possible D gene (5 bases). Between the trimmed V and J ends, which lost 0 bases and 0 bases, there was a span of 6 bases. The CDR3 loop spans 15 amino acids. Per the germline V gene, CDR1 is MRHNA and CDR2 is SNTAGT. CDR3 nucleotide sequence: TGTGCCAGCAGTGACTCAGGGGACTCCTACAATGAGCAGTTCTTC. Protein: CASSDSGDSYNEQFF.

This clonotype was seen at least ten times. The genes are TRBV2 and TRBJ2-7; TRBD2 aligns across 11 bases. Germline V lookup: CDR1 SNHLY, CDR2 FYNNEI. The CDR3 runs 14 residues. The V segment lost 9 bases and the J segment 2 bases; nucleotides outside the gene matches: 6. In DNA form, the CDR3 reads TGTGCCAGTGTGACTAGCGGGGCCCCCTACGAGCAGTACTTC. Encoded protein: CASVTSGAPYEQYF.

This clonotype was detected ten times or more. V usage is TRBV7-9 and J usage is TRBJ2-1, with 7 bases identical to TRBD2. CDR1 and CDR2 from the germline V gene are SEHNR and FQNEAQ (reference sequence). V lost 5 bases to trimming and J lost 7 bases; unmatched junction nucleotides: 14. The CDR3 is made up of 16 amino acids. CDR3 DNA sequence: TGTGCCAGCAGCCTCATATTAAGGCGGGAGATGAATGAGCAGTTCTTC. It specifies CASSLILRREMNEQFF. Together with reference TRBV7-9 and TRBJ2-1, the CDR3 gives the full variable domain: DTGVSQNPRHKITKRGQNVTFRCDPISEHNRLYWYRQTLGQGPEFLTYFQNEAQLEKSRLLSDRFSAERPKGSFSTLEIQRTEQGDSAMYLCASSLILRREMNEQFFGPGTRLTVL.

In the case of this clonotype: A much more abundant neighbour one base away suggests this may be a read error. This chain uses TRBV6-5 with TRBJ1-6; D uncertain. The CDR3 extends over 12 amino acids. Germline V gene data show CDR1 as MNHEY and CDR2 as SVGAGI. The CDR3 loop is CASSSYNSPPHF. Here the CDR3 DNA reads TGTGCCAGCAGCTCCTATAATTCACCCCCCCACTTT.

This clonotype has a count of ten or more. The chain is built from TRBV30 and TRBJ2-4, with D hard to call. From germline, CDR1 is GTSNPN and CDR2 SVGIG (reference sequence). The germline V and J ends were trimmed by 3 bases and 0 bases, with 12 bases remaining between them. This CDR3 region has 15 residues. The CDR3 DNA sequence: TGTGCCTGGAGGCAGGATTTCCTAGCCAAAAACATTCAGTACTTC. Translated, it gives CAWRQDFLAKNIQYF.

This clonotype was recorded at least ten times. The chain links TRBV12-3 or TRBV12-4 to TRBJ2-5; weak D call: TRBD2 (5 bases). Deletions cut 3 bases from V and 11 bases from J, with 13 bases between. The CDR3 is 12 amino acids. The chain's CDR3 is CASSFREGLQYF. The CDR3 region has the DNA TGTGCCAGCAGTTTCCGGGAAGGTCTTCAGTACTTC.

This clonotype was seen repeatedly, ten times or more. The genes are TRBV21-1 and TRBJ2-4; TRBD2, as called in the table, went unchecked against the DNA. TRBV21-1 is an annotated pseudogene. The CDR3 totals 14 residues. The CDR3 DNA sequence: TGTGCCAGCAGCAGGAGTAGCGGTAAAAACATTCAGTACTTC. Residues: CASSRSSGKNIQYF.

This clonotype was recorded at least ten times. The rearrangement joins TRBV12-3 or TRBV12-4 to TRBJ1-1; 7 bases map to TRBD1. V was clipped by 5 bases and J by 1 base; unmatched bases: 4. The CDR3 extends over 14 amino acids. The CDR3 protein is CASSPRTGNTEAFF. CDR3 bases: TGTGCCAGCAGTCCGAGGACAGGGAACACTGAAGCTTTCTTT.

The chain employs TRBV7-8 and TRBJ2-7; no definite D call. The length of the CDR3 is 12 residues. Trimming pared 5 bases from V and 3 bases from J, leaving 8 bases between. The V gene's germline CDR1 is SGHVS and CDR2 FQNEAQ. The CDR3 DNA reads TGTGCCAGCAGCCCCCCCGGCTACGAGCAGTACTTC. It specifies CASSPPGYEQYF. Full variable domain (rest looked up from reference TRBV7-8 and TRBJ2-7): GAGVSQSPRYKVAKRGQDVALRCDPISGHVSLFWYQQALGQGPEFLTYFQNEAQLDKSGLPSDRFFAERPEGSVSTLKIQRTQQEDSAVYLCASSPPGYEQYFGPGTRLTVT.

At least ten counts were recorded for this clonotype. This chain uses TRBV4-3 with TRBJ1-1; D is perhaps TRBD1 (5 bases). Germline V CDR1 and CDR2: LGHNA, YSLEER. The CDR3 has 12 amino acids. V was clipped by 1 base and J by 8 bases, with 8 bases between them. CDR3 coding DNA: TGCGCCAGCAGCCAAGCCGGGGGGGAAGCTTTCTTT. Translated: CASSQAGGEAFF.

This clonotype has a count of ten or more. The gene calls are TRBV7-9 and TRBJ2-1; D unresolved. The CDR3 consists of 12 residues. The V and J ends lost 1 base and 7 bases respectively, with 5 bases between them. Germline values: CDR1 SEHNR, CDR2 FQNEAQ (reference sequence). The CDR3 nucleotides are TGTGCCAGCAGCTTAGACAGAAATGAGCAGTTCTTC. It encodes CASSLDRNEQFF.

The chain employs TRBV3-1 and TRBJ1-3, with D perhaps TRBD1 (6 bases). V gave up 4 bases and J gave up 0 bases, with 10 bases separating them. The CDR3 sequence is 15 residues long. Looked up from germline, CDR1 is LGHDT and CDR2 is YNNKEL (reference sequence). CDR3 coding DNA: TGTGCCAGCAGCCTTGGACAGCGCTCTGGAAACACCATATATTTT. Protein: CASSLGQRSGNTIYF.

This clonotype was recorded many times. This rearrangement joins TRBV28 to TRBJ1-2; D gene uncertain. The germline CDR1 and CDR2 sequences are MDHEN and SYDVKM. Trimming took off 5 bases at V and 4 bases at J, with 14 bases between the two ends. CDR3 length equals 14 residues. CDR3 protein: CASSQEAQIYGYTF. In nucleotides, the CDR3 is TGTGCCAGCAGTCAAGAGGCACAGATCTATGGCTACACCTTC.

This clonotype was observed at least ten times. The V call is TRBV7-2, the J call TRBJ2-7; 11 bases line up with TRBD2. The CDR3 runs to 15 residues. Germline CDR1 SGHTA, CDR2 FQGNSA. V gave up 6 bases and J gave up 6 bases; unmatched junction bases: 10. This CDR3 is CASRTSSGGNSEQYF. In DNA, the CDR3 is TGTGCCAGCAGGACATCTAGCGGGGGGAATAGCGAGCAGTACTTC.

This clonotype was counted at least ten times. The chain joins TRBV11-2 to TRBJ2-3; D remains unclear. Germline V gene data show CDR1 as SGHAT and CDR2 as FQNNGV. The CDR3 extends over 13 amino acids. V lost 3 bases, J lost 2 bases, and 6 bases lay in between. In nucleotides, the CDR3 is TGTGCCAGCAGCTTGTCGGACACAGATACGCAGTATTTT. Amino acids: CASSLSDTDTQYF.

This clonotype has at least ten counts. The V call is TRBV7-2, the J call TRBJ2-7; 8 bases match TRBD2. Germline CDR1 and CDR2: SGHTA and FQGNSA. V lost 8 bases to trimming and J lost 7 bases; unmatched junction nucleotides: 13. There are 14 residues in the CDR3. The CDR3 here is CASASGLAGREQYF. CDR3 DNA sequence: TGTGCCAGCGCCTCAGGCTTAGCGGGACGGGAGCAGTACTTC. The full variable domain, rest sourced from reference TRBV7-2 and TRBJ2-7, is GAGVSQSPSNKVTEKGKDVELRCDPISGHTALYWYRQSLGQGLEFLIYFQGNSAPDKSGLPSDRFSAERTGGSVSTLTIQRTQQEDSAVYLCASASGLAGREQYFGPGTRLTVT.

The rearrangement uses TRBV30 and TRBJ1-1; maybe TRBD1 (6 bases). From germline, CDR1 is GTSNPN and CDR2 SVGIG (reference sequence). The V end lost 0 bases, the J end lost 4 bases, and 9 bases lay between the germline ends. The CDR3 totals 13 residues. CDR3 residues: CAWSVTRGTEAFF. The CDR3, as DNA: TGTGCCTGGAGTGTAACCAGGGGCACTGAAGCTTTCTTT.

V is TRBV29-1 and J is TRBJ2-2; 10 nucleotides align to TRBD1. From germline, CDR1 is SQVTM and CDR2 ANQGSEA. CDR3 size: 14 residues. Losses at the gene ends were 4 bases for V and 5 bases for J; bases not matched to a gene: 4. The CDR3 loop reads CSVGRTGGTGELFF. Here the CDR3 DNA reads TGCAGCGTTGGTAGGACAGGGGGAACCGGGGAGCTGTTTTTT.

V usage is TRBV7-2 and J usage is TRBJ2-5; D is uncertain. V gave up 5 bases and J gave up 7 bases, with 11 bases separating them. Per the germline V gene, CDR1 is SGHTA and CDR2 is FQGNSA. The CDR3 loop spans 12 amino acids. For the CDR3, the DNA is TGTGCCAGCAGCCCTGGATCCTTGACCCAGTACTTC. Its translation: CASSPGSLTQYF.

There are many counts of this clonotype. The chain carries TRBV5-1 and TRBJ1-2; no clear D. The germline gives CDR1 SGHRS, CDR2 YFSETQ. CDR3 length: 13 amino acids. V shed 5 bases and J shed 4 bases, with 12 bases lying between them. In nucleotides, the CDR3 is TGCGCCAGCAGATCCGACACATCCTATGGCTACACCTTC. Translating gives CASRSDTSYGYTF.

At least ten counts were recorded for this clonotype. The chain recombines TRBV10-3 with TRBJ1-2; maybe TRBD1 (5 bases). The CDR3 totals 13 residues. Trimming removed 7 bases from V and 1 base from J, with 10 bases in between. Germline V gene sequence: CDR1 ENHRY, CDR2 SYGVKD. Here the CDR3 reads CAITGANNYGYTF. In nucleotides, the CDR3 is TGTGCCATCACCGGGGCTAATAACTATGGCTACACCTTC.

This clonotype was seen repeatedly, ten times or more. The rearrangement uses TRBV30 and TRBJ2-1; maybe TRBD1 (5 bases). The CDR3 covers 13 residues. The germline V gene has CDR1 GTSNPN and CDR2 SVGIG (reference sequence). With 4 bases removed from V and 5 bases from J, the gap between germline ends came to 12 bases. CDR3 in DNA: TGTGCCTGGAACCAGGGCACACACAATGAGCAGTTCTTC. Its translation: CAWNQGTHNEQFF.

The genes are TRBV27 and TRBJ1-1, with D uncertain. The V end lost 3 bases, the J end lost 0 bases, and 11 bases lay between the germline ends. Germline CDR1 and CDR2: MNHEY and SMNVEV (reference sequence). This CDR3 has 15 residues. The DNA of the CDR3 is TGTGCCAGCAGTTTCTCCAGAGTCATGAACACTGAAGCTTTCTTT. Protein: CASSFSRVMNTEAFF.

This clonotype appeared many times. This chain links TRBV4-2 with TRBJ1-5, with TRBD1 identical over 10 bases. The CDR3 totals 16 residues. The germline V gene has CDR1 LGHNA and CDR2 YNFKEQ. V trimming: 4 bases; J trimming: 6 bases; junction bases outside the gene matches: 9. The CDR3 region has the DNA TGTGCCAGCAGCCCGGACGGAGGGACAGGGGTTCAGCCCCAGCATTTT. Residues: CASSPDGGTGVQPQHF.

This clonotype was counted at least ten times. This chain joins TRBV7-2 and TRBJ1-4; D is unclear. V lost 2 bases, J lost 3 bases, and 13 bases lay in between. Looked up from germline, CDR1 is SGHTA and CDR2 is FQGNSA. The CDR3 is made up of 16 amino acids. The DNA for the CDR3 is TGTGCCAGCAGCTTATGGCCCCCTGCTCCTAATGAAAAACTGTTTTTT. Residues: CASSLWPPAPNEKLFF.

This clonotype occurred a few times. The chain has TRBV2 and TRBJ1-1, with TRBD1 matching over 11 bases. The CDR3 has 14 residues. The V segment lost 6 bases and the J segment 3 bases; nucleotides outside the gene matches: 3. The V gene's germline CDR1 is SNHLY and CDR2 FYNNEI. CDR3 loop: CASRGQGVDTEAFF. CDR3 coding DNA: TGTGCCAGCAGGGGACAGGGGGTCGACACTGAAGCTTTCTTT.

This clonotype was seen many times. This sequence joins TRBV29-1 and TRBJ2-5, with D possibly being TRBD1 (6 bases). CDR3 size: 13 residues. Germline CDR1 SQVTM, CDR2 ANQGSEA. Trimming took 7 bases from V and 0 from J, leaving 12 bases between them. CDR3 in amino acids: CSASDRYQETQYF. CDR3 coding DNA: TGCAGCGCATCGGACAGATACCAAGAGACCCAGTACTTC.

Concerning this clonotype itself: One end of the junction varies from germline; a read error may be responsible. CDR3 sequence: CVSERGYEQYF. The CDR3 DNA is TGTGTCAGCGAGCGCGGATACGAGCAGTACTTC. The chain combines TRBV6-2 or TRBV6-3 with TRBJ2-7; D unresolved. CDR3 length equals 11 residues. The germline V gene encodes CDR1 MNHEY and CDR2 SVGEGT.

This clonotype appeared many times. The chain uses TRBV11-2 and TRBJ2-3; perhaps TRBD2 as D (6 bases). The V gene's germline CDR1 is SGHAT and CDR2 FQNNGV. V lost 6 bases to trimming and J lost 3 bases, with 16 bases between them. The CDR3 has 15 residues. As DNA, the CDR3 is TGTGCCAGCAGAACCGTCCGGGGGAGGACAGATACGCAGTATTTT. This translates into CASRTVRGRTDTQYF.

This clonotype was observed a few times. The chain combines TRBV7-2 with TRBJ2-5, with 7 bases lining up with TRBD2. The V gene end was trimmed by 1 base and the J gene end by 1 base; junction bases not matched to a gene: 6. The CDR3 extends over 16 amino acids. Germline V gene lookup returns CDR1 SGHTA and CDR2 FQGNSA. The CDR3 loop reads CASSLELLALQETQYF. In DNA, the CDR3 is TGTGCCAGCAGCTTAGAATTACTAGCGCTCCAAGAGACCCAGTACTTC.